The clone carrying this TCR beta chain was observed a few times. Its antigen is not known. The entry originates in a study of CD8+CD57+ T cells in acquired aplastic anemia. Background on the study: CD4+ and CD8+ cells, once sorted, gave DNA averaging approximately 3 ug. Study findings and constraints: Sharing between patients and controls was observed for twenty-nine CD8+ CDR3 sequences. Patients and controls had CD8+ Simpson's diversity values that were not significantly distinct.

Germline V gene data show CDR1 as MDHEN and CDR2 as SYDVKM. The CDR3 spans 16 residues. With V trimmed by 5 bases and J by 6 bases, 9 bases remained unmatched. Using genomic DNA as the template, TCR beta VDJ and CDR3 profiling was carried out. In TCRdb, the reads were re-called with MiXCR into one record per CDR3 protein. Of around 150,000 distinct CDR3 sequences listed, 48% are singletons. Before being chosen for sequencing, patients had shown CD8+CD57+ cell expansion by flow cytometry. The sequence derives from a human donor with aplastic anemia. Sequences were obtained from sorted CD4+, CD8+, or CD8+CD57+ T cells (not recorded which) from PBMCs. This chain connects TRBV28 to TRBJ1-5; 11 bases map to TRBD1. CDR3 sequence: CASSTGTGGSTQPQHF. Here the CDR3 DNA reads TGTGCCAGCAGTACGGGGACAGGGGGGTCTACTCAGCCCCAGCATTTT.